A selection of T cell receptor beta chains follows, all from one sample in a study of blood T cell repertoires in COVID-19. Some clones are missing from TCRdb's copy, which holds only in-frame ones; the method was immunoSEQ multiplex PCR. Among fewer than 400,000 clones listed, around 90% were seen once. The sample was PBMCs or T cells enriched from blood (not recorded which). The receptors here all came from a man aged 60-69 years who had recovered from COVID-19. The CDR3 runs from the conserved cysteine through the conserved F or W. The order of the fields is V gene, J gene, clone size, D gene, CDR3 protein, CDR3 DNA. D genes are given only for firm matches. Expanded clones get a size class; other rows say once, few or many, or leave the size out.

TRBV9,TRBJ2-7,NA,TRBD1,CASSGGRTGGWDEQYF,TGTGCCAGCAGCGGAGGACGGACAGGGGGGTGGGACGAGCAGTACTTC
TRBV6-5,TRBJ2-7,NA,TRBD1,CASSLERDRGYEQYF,TGTGCCAGCAGTCTGGAACGGGACAGGGGCTACGAGCAGTACTTC
TRBV12-3/TRBV12-4,TRBJ1-5,NA,NA,CASSLSGNQPQHF,TGTGCCAGCAGTTTATCGGGAAATCAGCCCCAGCATTTT
TRBV27,TRBJ2-7,NA,NA,CASSSRLNHEQYF,TGTGCCAGCAGTTCCAGACTCAATCACGAGCAGTACTTC
TRBV18,TRBJ1-1,NA,NA,CASSAQGGDTEAFF,TGTGCCAGCTCAGCCCAGGGCGGGGACACTGAAGCTTTCTTT
TRBV15,TRBJ1-4,NA,TRBD1,CATSRAGQTDEKLFF,TGTGCCACCAGCAGAGCGGGACAGACCGATGAAAAACTGTTTTTT
TRBV24-1,TRBJ1-1,NA,NA,CATSDSWQRAFF,TGTGCCACCAGTGATTCATGGCAGAGGGCTTTCTTT
TRBV6-5,TRBJ1-6,NA,NA,CASKESYNSPLHF,TGTGCCAGCAAGGAGTCCTATAATTCACCCCTCCACTTT
TRBV7-2,TRBJ1-2,NA,NA,CASSSPDGIGYTF,TGTGCCAGCAGCTCCCCCGACGGGATTGGCTACACCTTC
TRBV12-5,TRBJ2-5,NA,NA,CASGLVRGAGRETQYF,TGTGCTAGTGGTTTGGTCCGGGGGGCAGGGAGAGAGACCCAGTACTTC
TRBV6-5,TRBJ2-1,once,NA,CASSYEGWALYNEQFF,TGTGCCAGCAGTTATGAGGGTTGGGCCCTCTACAATGAGCAGTTCTTC
TRBV20-1,TRBJ2-1,NA,TRBD2,CSASRVFGGGYNEQFF,TGCAGTGCTAGTAGGGTTTTCGGGGGGGGCTACAATGAGCAGTTCTTC
TRBV7-9,TRBJ1-2,NA,TRBD1,CASSLGTGPTNYGYTF,TGTGCCAGCAGCTTAGGGACAGGACCAACTAACTATGGCTACACCTTC
TRBV7-2,TRBJ2-5,NA,TRBD1,CASSTGAGETQYF,TGTGCCAGCAGCACAGGGGCGGGAGAGACCCAGTACTTC
TRBV11-3,TRBJ2-2,NA,NA,CASSLVGANTGELFF,TGTGCCAGCAGCTTAGTCGGGGCGAACACCGGGGAGCTGTTTTTT
TRBV18,TRBJ2-7,NA,NA,CASSPTMPQGIYEQYF,TGTGCCAGCTCACCGACAATGCCGCAGGGGATTTACGAGCAGTACTTC
TRBV5-4,TRBJ2-2,NA,TRBD1,CASSLERDRGPGELFF,TGTGCCAGCAGCTTGGAGCGGGACAGGGGGCCCGGGGAGCTGTTTTTT
TRBV6-5,TRBJ2-2,NA,NA,CASSYSSGWRTGELFF,TGTGCCAGCAGTTACTCCAGCGGGTGGCGCACCGGGGAGCTGTTTTTT
TRBV7-9,TRBJ1-2,NA,NA,CASSRVGDYGYTF,TGTGCCAGCAGCCGGGTGGGAGACTATGGCTACACCTTC
TRBV19,TRBJ2-7,NA,NA,CASSIEGGSDEQYF,TGTGCCAGTAGTATAGAGGGTGGGAGCGACGAGCAGTACTTC
TRBV19,TRBJ2-1,NA,NA,CASSQLGGKSYNEQFF,TGTGCCAGTAGTCAGCTGGGGGGAAAGTCCTACAATGAGCAGTTCTTC
TRBV6-5,TRBJ2-2,few,NA,CASSYIRGTGELFF,TGTGCCAGCAGTTACATTCGAGGCACCGGGGAGCTGTTTTTT
TRBV28,TRBJ1-6,NA,NA,CASNTVPGNSPLHF,TGTGCCAGCAATACAGTTCCCGGTAATTCACCCCTCCACTTT
TRBV12-3/TRBV12-4,TRBJ1-2,NA,NA,CASSLRGSYGYTF,TGTGCCAGCAGTTTAAGAGGGTCGTACGGCTACACCTTC
TRBV11-2,TRBJ1-1,few,TRBD1,CASSSQTGRAFF,TGTGCCAGCAGCTCGCAGACAGGGAGAGCTTTCTTT
TRBV3-1/TRBV3-2,TRBJ2-5,NA,TRBD2,CASSQGVAGEETQYF,TGTGCCAGCAGCCAAGGGGTAGCGGGAGAAGAGACCCAGTACTTC
TRBV15,TRBJ1-5,NA,NA,CATTRDRSNQPQHF,TGTGCCACCACCCGAGACAGAAGCAATCAGCCCCAGCATTTT
TRBV3-1/TRBV3-2,TRBJ1-3,NA,NA,CASSQLGAAIYF,TGTGCCAGCAGCCAACTGGGAGCCGCCATATATTTT
TRBV5-1,TRBJ2-7,NA,TRBD1,CASSPPGQGSYEQYF,TGCGCCAGCAGCCCCCCGGGACAGGGATCCTACGAGCAGTACTTC
TRBV5-1,TRBJ2-7,NA,TRBD1,CASSKGQHPTYEQYF,TGCGCCAGCAGCAAGGGACAGCACCCTACCTACGAGCAGTACTTC
TRBV19,TRBJ2-1,NA,TRBD1,CASNRQGLDNEQFF,TGTGCCAGTAACCGACAGGGGTTAGACAATGAGCAGTTCTTC
TRBV18,TRBJ1-3,NA,NA,CASVQAYSGNTIYF,TGTGCCAGCGTCCAGGCCTACTCTGGAAACACCATATATTTT
TRBV2,TRBJ2-7,NA,NA,CASRFGGLSAYEQYF,TGTGCCAGCCGTTTCGGCGGATTAAGCGCGTACGAGCAGTACTTC
TRBV19,TRBJ1-3,few,TRBD1,CASRGQAGNTIYF,TGTGCCAGTAGAGGACAGGCTGGAAACACCATATATTTT
TRBV4-2,TRBJ2-7,NA,TRBD2,CASSQGLAARYEQYF,TGTGCCAGCAGCCAGGGACTAGCGGCCCGGTACGAGCAGTACTTC
TRBV18,TRBJ1-5,few,NA,CASSPDGPVNQPQHF,TGTGCCAGCTCACCAGATGGGCCCGTTAATCAGCCCCAGCATTTT
TRBV5-1,TRBJ1-2,NA,NA,CASSLSRGSDYGYTF,TGCGCCAGCAGCTTGAGCCGCGGTAGTGACTATGGCTACACCTTC
TRBV6-5,TRBJ2-2,NA,NA,CASKRREYTGELFF,TGTGCCAGCAAGAGAAGGGAGTACACCGGGGAGCTGTTTTTT
TRBV27,TRBJ1-5,NA,NA,CASSFLAGNQPQHF,TGTGCCAGCAGTTTCTTGGCGGGCAATCAGCCCCAGCATTTT
TRBV3-1/TRBV3-2,TRBJ2-1,NA,NA,CASSQVPSTSTGEQFF,TGTGCCAGCAGCCAAGTCCCTTCGACTAGTACTGGTGAGCAGTTCTTC
TRBV9,TRBJ2-6,NA,NA,CASSVLAEGWSGANVLTF,TGTGCCAGCAGCGTATTAGCGGAAGGGTGGTCTGGGGCCAACGTCCTGACTTTC
TRBV5-5,TRBJ2-7,NA,TRBD1,CASSLTGGEQYF,TGTGCCAGCAGCTTAACAGGGGGCGAGCAGTACTTC
TRBV7-2,TRBJ2-1,once,NA,CASSFGQRAYNEQFF,TGTGCCAGCAGCTTCGGACAGCGAGCCTACAATGAGCAGTTCTTC
TRBV19,TRBJ1-2,NA,TRBD1,CASSIRDRTYGYTF,TGTGCCAGTAGTATCAGGGACAGGACCTATGGCTACACCTTC
TRBV4-3,TRBJ2-3,NA,TRBD1,CASSLGGVLRSTDTQYF,TGCGCCAGCAGCCTAGGGGGCGTCCTCCGGAGCACAGATACGCAGTATTTT
TRBV11-1,TRBJ2-1,NA,TRBD2,CASSPSGSSYNEQFF,TGTGCCAGCAGCCCTAGCGGGAGCTCCTACAATGAGCAGTTCTTC
TRBV9,TRBJ1-4,NA,NA,CASSAADGGWGEKLFF,TGTGCCAGCAGCGCCGCCGATGGGGGCTGGGGTGAAAAACTGTTTTTT
TRBV7-6,TRBJ2-6,NA,NA,CASSQNSGANVLTF,TGTGCCAGCAGTCAGAACTCTGGGGCCAACGTCCTGACTTTC
TRBV6-2/TRBV6-3,TRBJ1-5,NA,NA,CASSGQAQTPQHF,TGTGCCAGCAGTGGCCAGGCACAAACGCCCCAGCATTTT
TRBV19,TRBJ2-1,NA,TRBD2,CASSPSGREAGLPSSYNEQFF,TGTGCCAGTAGTCCCTCTGGGAGGGAGGCCGGACTCCCTAGCTCCTACAATGAGCAGTTCTTC